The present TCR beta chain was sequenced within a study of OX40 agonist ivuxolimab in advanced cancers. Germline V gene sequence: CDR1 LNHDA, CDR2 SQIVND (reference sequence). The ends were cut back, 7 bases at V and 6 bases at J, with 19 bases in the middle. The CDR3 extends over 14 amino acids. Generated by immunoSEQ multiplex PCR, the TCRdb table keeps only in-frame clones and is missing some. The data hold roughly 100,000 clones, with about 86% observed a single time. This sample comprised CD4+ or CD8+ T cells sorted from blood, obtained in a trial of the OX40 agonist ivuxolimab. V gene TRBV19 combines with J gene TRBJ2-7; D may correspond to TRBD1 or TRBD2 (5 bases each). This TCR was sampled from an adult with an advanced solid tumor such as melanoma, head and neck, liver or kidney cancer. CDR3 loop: CASTPRGESREQYF. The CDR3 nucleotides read TGTGCCAGTACCCCCAGAGGGGAGAGTCGCGAGCAGTACTTC.